Listed below are T cell receptor beta chains from one sample, sequenced in a study of OX40 agonist ivuxolimab in advanced cancers. TCRdb's table, derived via immunoSEQ multiplex PCR, lists solely in-frame clones and lacks some. The profile shows some 60,000 clones, around 90% of them singletons. This material consisted of CD4+ or CD8+ T cells sorted from blood, taken in a trial of the OX40 agonist ivuxolimab. These receptors came from an adult with an advanced solid tumor such as melanoma, head and neck, liver or kidney cancer. Each CDR3 is given with its conserved first and last residue. Each record gives: J gene, V gene, clone size, D gene, CDR3 DNA, CDR3 protein. The D gene is left open where the match is weak. Clone size, where shown, is once, few, many, or a class for clones that have expanded.

>TRBJ1-5|TRBV4-3|NA|TRBD1
TGCGCCAGCAGCCAAGATCTCTACGGACAGGGGAATCAGCCCCAGCATTTT
CASSQDLYGQGNQPQHF
>TRBJ1-5|TRBV2|once|NA
TGTGCCAGCACCAGGACCCCAAATCAGCCCCAGCATTTT
CASTRTPNQPQHF
>TRBJ2-7|TRBV14|NA|TRBD2
TGTGCCAGCAGCCCCGGGACTAGCGGCTTCTACGAGCAGTACTTC
CASSPGTSGFYEQYF
>TRBJ1-5|TRBV27|NA|NA
TGTGCCAGCAGTTTATTCGGGGGGGTCCAGCCCCAGCATTTT
CASSLFGGVQPQHF
>TRBJ2-7|TRBV5-5|once|NA
TGTGCCAGCAGCTTGTCGGGCAGGAGCGGCGAGCAGTACTTC
CASSLSGRSGEQYF
>TRBJ2-1|TRBV5-6|NA|NA
TGTGCCAGCACCCAGGTGGGGGGCGCAAAGAGGAATGAGCAGTTCTTC
CASTQVGGAKRNEQFF
>TRBJ2-5|TRBV10-3|NA|TRBD2
TGTGCCATCGGCTCTGGCGGGAGGTTGGAGACCCAGTACTTC
CAIGSGGRLETQYF
>TRBJ2-5|TRBV5-1|NA|NA
TGCGCCAGCAGAGGATTCGACAGGGAGGTGGAGACCCAGTACTTC
CASRGFDREVETQYF
>TRBJ2-7|TRBV6-1|NA|NA
TGTGCCAGTATAAGGGATCGCTACGAGCAGTACTTC
CASIRDRYEQYF
>TRBJ2-4|TRBV11-3|once|NA
TGTGCCAGCAGCTTAGGTACCAGTAGCTTAAACATTCAGTACTTC
CASSLGTSSLNIQYF
>TRBJ2-7|TRBV7-2|NA|NA
TGTGCCAGCAGCTTAGGGACTTGGCCCTACGAGCAGTACTTC
CASSLGTWPYEQYF
>TRBJ1-5|TRBV29-1|NA|TRBD1
TGCAGCGTTGGGACAGGGCACAATCAGCCCCAGCATTTT
CSVGTGHNQPQHF
>TRBJ1-4|TRBV15|NA|TRBD1
TGTGCCACCAGCCGTAGACAGGGGGCGGAAAAACTGTTTTTT
CATSRRQGAEKLFF
>TRBJ1-5|TRBV5-1|NA|NA
TGCGCCAGCAGCGAAGGACAGTTTAGCAATCAGCCCCAGCATTTT
CASSEGQFSNQPQHF
>TRBJ1-5|TRBV28|NA|NA
TGTGCCAGCAGTTTGGACCGAGATCAGCCCCAGCATTTT
CASSLDRDQPQHF
>TRBJ2-7|TRBV2|NA|NA
TGTGCCAGCACCACTACAAACGGGCCATGGGGCTACGAGCAGTACTTC
CASTTTNGPWGYEQYF
>TRBJ2-7|TRBV27|NA|NA
TGTGCCAGCAGCGAGCCCCCAAGGGACGAGCAGTACTTC
CASSEPPRDEQYF
>TRBJ2-4|TRBV2|NA|NA
TGTGCCAGCACAGGCCTAAACATTCAGTACTTC
CASTGLNIQYF
>TRBJ2-5|TRBV27|NA|TRBD2
TGTGCCAGCAGTTTATCGTCAGCGGGAGCGACCGCCGTTCAAGAGACCCAGTACTTC
CASSLSSAGATAVQETQYF
>TRBJ2-7|TRBV28|NA|NA
TGTGCCAGCAATGGGGGAGCGTCGGAAGTAGGGGAGCAGTACTTC
CASNGGASEVGEQYF
>TRBJ2-7|TRBV6-6|NA|NA
TGTGCCAGCAGTTACTCGACTCCGAAAGGCGAGCAGTACTTC
CASSYSTPKGEQYF
>TRBJ1-6|TRBV5-1|NA|NA
TGCGCCAGCAGCGAGGAAGGGGGGCTCTCACCCCTCCACTTT
CASSEEGGLSPLHF
>TRBJ2-1|TRBV11-3|NA|TRBD2
TGTGCCAGCAGCTTTAGCGGGAGGGGCTACAATGAGCAGTTCTTC
CASSFSGRGYNEQFF
>TRBJ2-7|TRBV28|NA|TRBD1
TGTGCCAGCACTTCCGGGACAGGTTCCTACGAGCAGTACTTC
CASTSGTGSYEQYF
>TRBJ1-1|TRBV28|NA|TRBD1
TGTGCCAGCAGTCCTACCAGGACAGGGTTCACTGAAGCTTTCTTT
CASSPTRTGFTEAFF
>TRBJ1-1|TRBV7-9|NA|TRBD1
TGTGCCAGCAGCGGGAGGGACAGTACGAACACTGAAGCTTTCTTT
CASSGRDSTNTEAFF
>TRBJ2-7|TRBV6-5|NA|TRBD1
TGTGCCAGCAGTTGGACAGGGGGGTCCTACGAGCAGTACTTC
CASSWTGGSYEQYF
>TRBJ1-5|TRBV6-6|NA|TRBD1
TGTGCCAGCAGTACCGGGACAGGAGACAATCAGCCCCAGCATTTT
CASSTGTGDNQPQHF
>TRBJ1-1|TRBV18|few|TRBD1
TGTGCCAGCTCACCGCGAACAGGGGGCCCCACTGAAGCTTTCTTT
CASSPRTGGPTEAFF
>TRBJ2-7|TRBV28|NA|NA
TGTGCCAGCAGTTTTCAACAGGGATCCTACGAGCAGTACTTC
CASSFQQGSYEQYF
>TRBJ2-7|TRBV4-2|NA|TRBD1
TGTGCCAGCAGCCAAGGTGTGGGACAGGGATGGGAGCAGTACTTC
CASSQGVGQGWEQYF
>TRBJ2-5|TRBV7-3|NA|NA
TGTGCCAGCAGCTTACTCTCGGGTCCACAAGAGACCCAGTACTTC
CASSLLSGPQETQYF
>TRBJ2-3|TRBV13|NA|TRBD2
TGTGCCAGCAGCCCTACTAGCGGGACGGGGACAGATACGCAGTATTTT
CASSPTSGTGTDTQYF
>TRBJ2-5|TRBV7-3|NA|NA
TGTGCCAGCAGCTTGGGTAGCGGACAAGAGACCCAGTACTTC
CASSLGSGQETQYF
>TRBJ2-3|TRBV7-6|NA|TRBD2
TGTGCCAGCAGCTCTCTAGGAGCGGGAGTTCCAGATACGCAGTATTTT
CASSSLGAGVPDTQYF
>TRBJ2-7|TRBV10-3|NA|TRBD2
TGTGCCATAGCCCCCGGGACTAGCGTTTCCTACGAGCAGTACTTC
CAIAPGTSVSYEQYF
>TRBJ2-7|TRBV27|NA|TRBD2
TGTGCCAGCATCTCGACGGGAGGGAACTACGAGCAGTACTTC
CASISTGGNYEQYF
>TRBJ1-1|TRBV19|NA|NA
TGTGCCAGTAGTTCACACAGGACAAATGGGAACACTGAAGCTTTCTTT
CASSSHRTNGNTEAFF
>TRBJ1-4|TRBV6-6|NA|TRBD1
TGTGCCAGCAGGAGACAGGGGGCGGAAAAACTGTTTTTT
CASRRQGAEKLFF
>TRBJ1-2|TRBV7-2|NA|NA
TGTGCCAGCAGATCCACAGGGATCGATGGCTACACCTTC
CASRSTGIDGYTF
>TRBJ2-1|TRBV15|NA|NA
TGTGCCACCAGCATCGGCGGAAACAATGAGCAGTTCTTC
CATSIGGNNEQFF
>TRBJ2-7|TRBV7-2|once|TRBD2
TGTGCCAGCAGTTTACTAGCGGGAGGGTACGAGCAGTACTTC
CASSLLAGGYEQYF
>TRBJ2-7|TRBV9|NA|NA
TGTGCCAGCAGCGTAGATCAGCGGGCCCCCTACGAGCAGTACTTC
CASSVDQRAPYEQYF
>TRBJ1-5|TRBV7-2|NA|NA
TGTGCCAGCAGCTTAGGTCCGGCAGGGCCCCAGCATTTT
CASSLGPAGPQHF
>TRBJ2-3|TRBV28|NA|NA
TGTGCCAGCAGTTCAATTCCGGGACCACTATCAGATACGCAGTATTTT
CASSSIPGPLSDTQYF
>TRBJ2-1|TRBV5-4|NA|NA
TGTGCCAGCAGCTTGGGAGGCTTGAGCTCCTACAATGAGCAGTTCTTC
CASSLGGLSSYNEQFF
>TRBJ1-1|TRBV7-9|NA|NA
TGTGCCAGCAGCCGCCTTATTGAACCTGAAGCTTTCTTT
CASSRLIEPEAFF
>TRBJ2-7|TRBV7-3|NA|NA
TGTGCCAGCAGCAAAACGGGACACTTCTACGAGCAGTACTTC
CASSKTGHFYEQYF
>TRBJ2-5|TRBV6-6|NA|TRBD2
TGTGCCAGCAAATTAGCGGGAGGGGTACAAGAGACCCAGTACTTC
CASKLAGGVQETQYF